This entry is about one T cell receptor (beta chain). Its specificity is unknown. Data came from immunoSEQ multiplex PCR; TCRdb stores just in-frame clones and leaves some out. The top ten clones hold approximately 48% of a sample with about 24,000 clones, approximately 91% of them seen once. Looked up from germline, CDR1 is MNHNS and CDR2 is SASEGT. The CDR3 has 15 amino acids. V shed 5 bases, J shed 7 bases, and the junction held 11 bases outside the gene matches. The data were obtained in a study of OX40 agonist ivuxolimab in advanced cancers. Study overall: Ivuxolimab, an antibody acting as an agonist of OX40 (CD134), was used to treat patients.

Study results and caveats: Clones of CD4+ and CD8+ blood T cells grew by week 6 at doses of 0.1 to 3.0 mg/kg.

People who had autoimmune disease history or systemic immunosuppression were excluded. The sequence was collected from an adult with an advanced solid tumor such as melanoma, head and neck, liver or kidney cancer. The starting material was CD4+ or CD8+ T cells sorted from blood, obtained in a trial of the OX40 agonist ivuxolimab. This sequence joins TRBV6-1 and TRBJ1-5; 7 positions match TRBD1. CDR3 amino acids: CASSPYRGTGQPQHF. For the CDR3, the DNA is TGTGCCAGCAGTCCCTACAGGGGTACGGGGCAGCCCCAGCATTTT.